This T cell receptor (beta chain) was found in a study of identical twins. J gave up 1 base and V 7 bases, and 6 bases lay outside the gene matches. The V gene's germline CDR1 is MDHEN and CDR2 SYDVKM. CDR3 length equals 15 residues. Notes on the study in general: Diverse VJ usage suggested most zero-insertion clonotypes were not invariant T cells.

TCRdb recomputed calls from the 5' RACE reads with MiXCR, one row per CDR3 protein. Here the sample spans hundreds of thousands of distinct CDR3 sequences, approximately 13% being singletons. As concerns this clonotype: Antigen: not known.

The same specimen was also included in a second study, on yellow fever vaccine responses in identical twins.

Sequencing was done on a sample of PBMCs. The chain joins TRBV28 to TRBJ2-2; 7 bases align to TRBD2. The TCR originated in a woman aged 18-29 years in good health. The CDR3 DNA is TGTGCCAGCAAACGAATAGCGGGGAACACCGGGGAGCTGTTTTTT. This translates into CASKRIAGNTGELFF.